What follows are 15 T cell receptor beta chains derived from one specimen sequenced in a study of regulatory T cells in long-lasting Graves disease. Researchers made TCR beta libraries by using iRepertoire HTBI primers and running Arm-PCR on CDR3 regions. One entry per CDR3 protein, called by TCRdb with MiXCR from the multiplex PCR reads. Of fewer than 600,000 distinct CDR3 sequences detected, 22% appear once; the ten largest clones hold 13%. Described time point: persistent/refractory GD, antithyroid drugs over 5 years with positive TRAb. The TCR library used RNA extracted from PBMCs. Specimen: peripheral blood mononuclear cells (PBMCs), collected when the disease was refractory, from a patient treated with antithyroid drugs. Receptor source: a female donor with Graves disease.

Turning to this clonotype: The germline gene is not matched at one end of the junction; a read error may be the cause. The rearrangement joins TRBV9 to TRBJ2-7, with a weak D call TRBD2 (5 bases). In germline, CDR1 is SGDLS, CDR2 YYNGEE. This CDR3 comprises 14 residues. The CDR3 region is CASSVVGSSYEQHF. CDR3 DNA sequence: TGTGCCAGCAGCGTAGTGGGGAGCTCCTACGAGCAGCACTTC.

As for this clonotype: Possible read error: a much larger clone is one base away. V gene TRBV2 combines with J gene TRBJ1-3; 10 positions match TRBD1. This CDR3 comprises 13 residues. Germline CDR1 SNHLY, CDR2 FYNNEI. The DNA of the CDR3 is TGTGTCAGCGAGGGACAGGGGGGAAACACCATATATTTT. Translation gives CVSEGQGGNTIYF.

In regard to this clonotype: One junction end disagrees with the germline gene, perhaps due to a read error. The chain recombines TRBV15 with TRBJ1-1, with D possibly matching TRBD1 (6 bases). This CDR3 region has 15 residues. Germline V gene data show CDR1 as LNHNV and CDR2 as YYDKDF (reference sequence). CDR3 nucleotide sequence: TGTGCCACCAGGAGAGGGGGGTATCGGGGACTCGAAGCTTTCTTT. It yields the protein CATRRGGYRGLEAFF.

The chain is built from TRBV7-9 and TRBJ1-3, with D perhaps TRBD1 (6 bases). Trimming left V 7 bases short and J 3 bases short, with 13 bases between. The germline CDR1 and CDR2 sequences are SEHNR and FQNEAQ (reference sequence). This CDR3 spans 14 amino acids. In nucleotides, the CDR3 is TGTGCCAGCACTTTAGGGGGAGATGGAAACACCATATATTTT. Translated, it gives CASTLGGDGNTIYF.

This chain links TRBV19 with TRBJ1-2, with TRBD1 identical over 7 bases. Germline CDR1 is LNHDA and CDR2 is SQIVND (reference sequence). The CDR3 is 15 residues long. Trimming took 3 bases from V and 5 from J; bases not matched to a gene: 9. The CDR3: CASSIPNRGTYGYTF. The CDR3 DNA is TGTGCCAGTAGTATCCCCAACAGGGGAACGTATGGCTACACCTTC.

The table lists this clonotype with many counts. This chain joins TRBV7-2 and TRBJ1-1; a weak D match, TRBD1 (5 bases). The CDR3 contains 13 residues. The V end lost 5 bases, the J end lost 1 base, and 8 bases lay between the germline ends. Germline V gene data show CDR1 as SGHTA and CDR2 as FQGNSA. The CDR3 reads CASSRTPNTEAFF. CDR3 DNA sequence: TGTGCCAGCAGCCGGACACCGAACACTGAAGCTTTCTTT.

About this clonotype: One end of the junction fails to match germline, which may point to a read error. The chain has TRBV29-1 and TRBJ1-4, with no clear D. The CDR3 covers 12 residues. Germline V gene data show CDR1 as SQVTM and CDR2 as ANQGSEA. CDR3 loop: CSVRREDEKLSF. CDR3 DNA: TGCAGCGTAAGGAGGGAGGATGAAAAACTGTCTTTT.

V and J are TRBV13 and TRBJ2-5; the D gene is possibly TRBD2 (6 bases). Germline CDR1 and CDR2: PRHDT and FYEKMQ (reference sequence). V was cut by 5 bases and J by 2 bases, with 15 bases left in between. The CDR3 runs 15 residues. This chain's CDR3 is CASSRVPGLQETQYF. CDR3 DNA sequence: TGTGCCAGCAGCCGGGTTCCGGGACTTCAAGAGACCCAGTACTTC. Filled out from reference TRBV13 and TRBJ2-5, the complete variable domain reads AAGVIQSPRHLIKEKRETATLKCYPIPRHDTVYWYQQGPGQDPQFLISFYEKMQSDKGSIPDRFSAQQFSDYHSELNMSSLELGDSALYFCASSRVPGLQETQYFGPGTRLLVL.

This clonotype showed up many times. This chain connects TRBV12-3 or TRBV12-4 to TRBJ2-5; TRBD2 matches 7 bases. Trimming at V came to 5 bases and at J to 5 bases, leaving 11 bases not matched to a gene. The CDR3 runs to 15 residues. DNA of the CDR3: TGTGCCAGCAGTCTTAGGGAGGGTCCGTTGGAGACCCAGTACTTC. Translation: CASSLREGPLETQYF.

This clonotype was seen repeatedly, ten times or more. The CDR3 here is CASSYSKRQRLNTEAFF. In DNA, the CDR3 is TGTGCCAGCAGTTACTCAAAAAGACAGCGATTGAACACTGAAGCTTTCTTT. This chain uses TRBV6-5 with TRBJ1-1; D might be TRBD1 (5 bases). The CDR3 extends over 17 amino acids. CDR1 is MNHEY and CDR2 is SVGAGI in the germline V gene. V was clipped by 0 bases and J by 0 bases, with 14 bases between them.

This chain connects TRBV7-8 to TRBJ2-7; 7 bases are a match to TRBD2. The CDR3 has 14 amino acids. Trimming cost V 5 bases and J 3 bases; bases outside gene matches: 7. The V gene's germline CDR1 is SGHVS and CDR2 FQNEAQ. The CDR3 nucleotides read TGTGCCAGCAGCCGAGTCGGCGGGGGCTACGAGCAGTACTTC. Protein sequence: CASSRVGGGYEQYF.

The sample holds many counts of this clonotype. The chain combines TRBV27 with TRBJ1-4; 9 positions match TRBD1. The CDR3 has 14 residues. V shed 1 base, J shed 6 bases, and the junction held 0 bases outside the gene matches. The germline CDR1 and CDR2 sequences are MNHEY and SMNVEV (reference sequence). CDR3 sequence reads: CASSLWTGDEKLFF. The CDR3 nucleotides are TGTGCCAGCAGTTTATGGACAGGGGATGAAAAACTGTTTTTT.

The chain is built from TRBV6-2 or TRBV6-3 and TRBJ1-1, with 7 bases lining up with TRBD1. The CDR3 totals 11 residues. Trimming took 6 bases from V and 11 from J; bases not matched to a gene: 6. Germline CDR1 reads MNHEY; CDR2 reads SVGEGT. The CDR3 region is CASSKDRDAFF. For the CDR3, the DNA is TGTGCCAGCAGCAAAGACAGGGACGCTTTCTTT.

This clonotype was detected ten times or more. The V and J genes are TRBV7-9 and TRBJ2-7; D assignment may be TRBD1 or TRBD2 (5 bases each). This CDR3 is 15 amino acids long. Germline V lookup: CDR1 SEHNR, CDR2 FQNEAQ (reference sequence). V was shortened by 7 bases and J by 3 bases, with 19 bases between the two germline ends. The CDR3 reads CASTLSIWGYYEQYF. CDR3 DNA: TGTGCCAGCACCCTGTCGATCTGGGGGTACTACGAGCAGTACTTC.

Notes on this clonotype: A read error is possible here, since a much larger clone lies one base away. This sequence joins TRBV5-1 and TRBJ1-1; unclear D gene. This CDR3 is built from 14 residues. Germline values: CDR1 SGHRS, CDR2 YFSETQ. V was clipped by 0 bases and J by 5 bases, with 11 bases between them. The CDR3 here is CASSLDARATEAFF. The CDR3 DNA sequence: TGCGCCAGCAGCTTGGACGCGCGGGCAACTGAAGCTTTCTTT.